The T cell receptor (beta chain) under discussion was sequenced for a study of breast tumors, draining lymph nodes, adjacent tissues. Findings and limits, study-wide: The data were judged consistent with most tumor T cells coming from lymph node and expanding in tumor. Data only fit, rather than demonstrated, lymph node origin of most tumor T cells. Luminal-like breast cancer showed significantly higher tumor–nontumor repertoire similarity than basal-like. Tumor TCR diversity was below lymph nodes but above nontumor tissue.

TCRdb ran MiXCR on the multiplex PCR reads and lists one entry per CDR3 protein. The table records more than 200,000 distinct CDR3 sequences, roughly 32% of them present only once. Comment on this clonotype: Its antigen is unidentified.

The germline V and J ends were trimmed by 2 bases and 7 bases, with 12 bases remaining between them. CDR3 length equals 14 residues. The V gene's germline CDR1 is SGHKS and CDR2 YYEKEE (reference sequence). Axillary draining lymph nodes of breast cancer patients supplied the node samples. The sequenced sample was axillary lymph node tissue. The clonotype originates from a female donor with breast cancer. Some clones in this sample may be carry-over from other donors' samples. V and J are TRBV5-5 and TRBJ1-4, with D unresolved. This CDR3 is CASSLLAGGEKLFF. The CDR3 nucleotides read TGTGCCAGCAGCTTACTAGCGGGAGGTGAAAAACTGTTTTTT.